The text below deals with one T cell receptor (beta chain). Its antigen is unidentified. The sample belongs to a study of shared clonotypes between healthy human individuals. Study-wide results and caveats: Clonotype sharing among donors, it was expected, would be affected by sequencing depth. Clonotypes shared by all four donors outscored non-shared clonotypes in generation probability. Across subsets, estimated richness was generally greater for naive than for memory populations.

Sequencing was performed with immunoSEQ multiplex PCR; in TCRdb, only in-frame clones are kept and a portion is missing. The data contain just over 2,000,000 clones, 90% to 95% of them seen just once; the ten biggest clones take up 0.13%. This TCR was sampled from a man aged 18 to 29 in good health. Sequenced input: naive CD4+ T cells sorted from blood. This sample's subset: CD45RA+ positively selected.

Here the CDR3 DNA reads TGTGCCAGCACCGGGACTGCCGAGACCGGTACGCAGTATTTT. Its translation is CASTGTAETGTQYF. The V and J genes are TRBV25-1 and TRBJ2-3; tentatively, D is TRBD2 (6 bases). With 7 bases removed from V and 8 bases from J, the gap between germline ends came to 19 bases. Germline V gene lookup returns CDR1 MGHDK and CDR2 SYGVNS. This CDR3 has 14 amino acids.